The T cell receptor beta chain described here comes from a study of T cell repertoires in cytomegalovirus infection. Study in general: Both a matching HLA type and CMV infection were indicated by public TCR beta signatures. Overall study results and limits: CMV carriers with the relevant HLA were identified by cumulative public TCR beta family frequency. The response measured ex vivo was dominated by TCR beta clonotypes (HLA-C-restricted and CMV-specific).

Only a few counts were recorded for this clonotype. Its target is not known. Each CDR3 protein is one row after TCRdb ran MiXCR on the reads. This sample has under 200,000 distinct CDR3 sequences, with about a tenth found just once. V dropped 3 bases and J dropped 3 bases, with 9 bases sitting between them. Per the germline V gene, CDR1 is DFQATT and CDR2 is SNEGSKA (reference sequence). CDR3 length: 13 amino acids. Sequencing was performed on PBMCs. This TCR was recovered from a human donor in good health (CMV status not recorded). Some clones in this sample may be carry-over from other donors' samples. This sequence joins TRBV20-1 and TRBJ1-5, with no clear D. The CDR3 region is CSASGRLNQPQHF. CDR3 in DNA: TGCAGTGCTAGTGGTAGGCTCAATCAGCCCCAGCATTTT.